The clone carrying this T cell receptor (beta chain) was detected ten times or more. These data originate in a study of neurological immune-mediated disorders. TCRdb analysed the 5' RACE reads with MiXCR anew, one entry per CDR3 protein. Among roughly 60,000 distinct CDR3 sequences listed, 4% to 5.5% were seen once. Trimming removed 0 bases from V and 6 bases from J, with 18 bases in between. Germline lookup yields CDR1 MNHEY and CDR2 SVGAGI. CDR3 size: 17 residues. The TCR sequence derives from a woman between 45 and 65 years old with multiple sclerosis. The material sequenced was PBMCs. The rearrangement uses TRBV6-5 and TRBJ2-1; perhaps TRBD2 as D (6 bases). The chain's CDR3 is CASSYSRGLGRSNEQFF. DNA for the CDR3: TGTGCCAGCAGTTACTCGAGAGGCTTAGGGAGGTCCAATGAGCAGTTCTTC.